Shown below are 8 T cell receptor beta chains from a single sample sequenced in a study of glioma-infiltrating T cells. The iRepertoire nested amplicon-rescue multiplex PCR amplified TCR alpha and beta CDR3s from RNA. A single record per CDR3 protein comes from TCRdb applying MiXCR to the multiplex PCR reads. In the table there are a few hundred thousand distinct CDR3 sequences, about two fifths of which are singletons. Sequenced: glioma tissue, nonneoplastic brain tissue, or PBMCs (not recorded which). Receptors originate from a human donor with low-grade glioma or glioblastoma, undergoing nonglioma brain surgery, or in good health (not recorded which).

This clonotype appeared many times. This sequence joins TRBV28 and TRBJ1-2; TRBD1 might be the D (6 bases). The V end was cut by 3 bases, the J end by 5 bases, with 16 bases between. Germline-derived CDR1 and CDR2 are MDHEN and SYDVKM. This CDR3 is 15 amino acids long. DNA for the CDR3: TGTGCCAGCAGTTTTTCAGTGGGGCAGGGGTATGGCTACACCTTC. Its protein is CASSFSVGQGYGYTF.

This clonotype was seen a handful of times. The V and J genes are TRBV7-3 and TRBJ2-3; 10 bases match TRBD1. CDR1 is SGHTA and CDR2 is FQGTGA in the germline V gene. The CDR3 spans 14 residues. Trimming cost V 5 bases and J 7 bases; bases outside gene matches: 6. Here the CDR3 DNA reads TGTGCCAGCAGCCGACAGGGGGCGTCAAATACGCAGTATTTT. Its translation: CASSRQGASNTQYF.

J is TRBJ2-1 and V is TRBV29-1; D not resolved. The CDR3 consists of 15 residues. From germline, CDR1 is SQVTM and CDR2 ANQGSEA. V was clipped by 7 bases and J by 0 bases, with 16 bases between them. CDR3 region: CSALGGTSSYNEQFF. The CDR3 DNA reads TGCAGCGCCCTGGGCGGAACGAGCTCCTACAATGAGCAGTTCTTC.

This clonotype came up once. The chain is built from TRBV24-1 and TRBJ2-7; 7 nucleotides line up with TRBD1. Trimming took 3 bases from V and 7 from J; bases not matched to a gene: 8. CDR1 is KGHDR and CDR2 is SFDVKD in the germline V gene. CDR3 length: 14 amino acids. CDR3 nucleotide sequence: TGTGCCACCAGTGATGGGACAGTTCCTCTGGAGCAGTACTTC. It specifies CATSDGTVPLEQYF.

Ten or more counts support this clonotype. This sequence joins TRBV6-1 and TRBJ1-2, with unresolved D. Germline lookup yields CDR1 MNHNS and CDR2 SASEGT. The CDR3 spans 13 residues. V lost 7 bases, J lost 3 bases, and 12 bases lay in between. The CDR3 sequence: CASTERGYYGYTF. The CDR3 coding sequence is TGTGCCAGCACCGAACGGGGTTACTATGGCTACACCTTC.

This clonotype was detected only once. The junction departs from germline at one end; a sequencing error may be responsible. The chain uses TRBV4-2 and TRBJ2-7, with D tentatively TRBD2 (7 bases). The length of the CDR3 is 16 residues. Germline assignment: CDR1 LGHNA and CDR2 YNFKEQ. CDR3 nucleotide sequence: TGTGCCAGCAGCCCTTCCCTAGCGGACAGCTCCTACGAGAAGTACTTC. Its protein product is CASSPSLADSSYEKYF.

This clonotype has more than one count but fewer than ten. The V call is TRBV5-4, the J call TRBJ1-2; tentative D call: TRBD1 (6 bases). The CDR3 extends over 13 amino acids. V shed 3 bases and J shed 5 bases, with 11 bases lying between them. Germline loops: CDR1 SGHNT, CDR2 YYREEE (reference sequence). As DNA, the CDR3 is TGTGCCAGCAGCTCGACCAGGGGTTATGGCTACACCTTC. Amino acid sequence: CASSSTRGYGYTF. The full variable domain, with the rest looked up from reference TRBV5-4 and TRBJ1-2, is ETGVTQSPTHLIKTRGQQVTLRCSSQSGHNTVSWYQQALGQGPQFIFQYYREEENGRGNFPPRFSGLQFPNYSSELNVNALELDDSALYLCASSSTRGYGYTFGSGTRLTVV.

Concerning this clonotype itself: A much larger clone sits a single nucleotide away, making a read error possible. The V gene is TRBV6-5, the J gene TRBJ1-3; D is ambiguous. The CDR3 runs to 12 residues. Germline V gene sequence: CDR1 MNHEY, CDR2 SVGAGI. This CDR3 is CAGSVGRNTIYF. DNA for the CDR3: TGTGCCGGCAGTGTTGGGCGAAACACCATATATTTT.